This T cell receptor (beta chain) was sequenced for a study of CD8 T cells in Susac syndrome. RNA in amounts of 0.5 to 1 ug was reverse transcribed with random hexamers. The method of amplification for TCR beta CDR3 was immunoSEQ multiplex PCR, covering 54 Vbeta and 13 Jbeta. TCRdb fed the immunoSEQ multiplex PCR reads into MiXCR, producing one record per CDR3 protein. The table records 200,000 or so distinct CDR3 sequences, 90% to 95% of them present only once. V lost 7 bases to trimming and J lost 8 bases, with 21 bases between them. The CDR3 runs to 14 residues. The V gene's germline CDR1 is DFQATT and CDR2 SNEGSKA (reference sequence). Sequencing of TCR beta was carried out in blood CD8+ and CD4+ T cells. It was negative isolation that provided the CD8+ and CD4+ T cells, whereas TEMRA cells were enriched by FACS.

The V gene is TRBV20-1, the J gene TRBJ1-5; D possibly corresponds to TRBD1 (6 bases). Sequencing used CD4+ T cells from PBMCs. The clonotype comes from a human donor with multiple sclerosis. CDR3 loop: CSGGTGGGAEPQHF. DNA for the CDR3: TGCAGTGGAGGGACGGGGGGCGGCGCGGAGCCCCAGCATTTT.